Shown below are 30 T cell receptor beta chains from a single sample sequenced in a study of blood T cells in healthy people across ages. The second PCR ran roughly 6 to 11 cycles with a sample-barcoded 5' primer and J-beta primers. TCRdb redid the calling of the 5' RACE reads with MiXCR, one entry per CDR3 protein. Of 2 million or so distinct CDR3 sequences detected, 49% appear once; the ten largest clones hold approximately 2.1%. What was sequenced was blood. These receptors were taken from a woman aged 40 to 55 in good health.

This chain uses TRBV27 with TRBJ2-7; D unresolved. V shed 6 bases and J shed 0 bases, with 15 bases lying between them. The CDR3 runs to 15 residues. Germline values: CDR1 MNHEY, CDR2 SMNVEV (reference sequence). Here the CDR3 DNA reads TGTGCCAGCAGGCTCCGGGCCCAAAGCTCCTACGAGCAGTACTTC. Its protein product is CASRLRAQSSYEQYF.

The chain carries TRBV7-2 and TRBJ2-7; TRBD1 matches at 9 bases. Trimming removed 6 bases from V and 2 bases from J; junction bases left unmatched: 8. Looked up from germline, CDR1 is SGHTA and CDR2 is FQGNSA. CDR3 size: 15 residues. The CDR3 nucleotides are TGTGCCAGCAGATATCTTGGGGACAGGGCCTACGAGCAGTACTTC. It codes for CASRYLGDRAYEQYF.

A few counts support this clonotype. CDR3 nucleotide sequence: TGTGCCAGCAGTGAAGCGCGTGGCGGGCGGCAGTTCTTC. Its protein is CASSEARGGRQFF. V and J are TRBV6-1 and TRBJ2-1; TRBD2 is a possible D gene (5 bases). The V end lost 0 bases, the J end lost 12 bases, and 12 bases lay between the germline ends. The CDR3 is 13 amino acids. Germline CDR1 MNHNS, CDR2 SASEGT.

The chain recombines TRBV4-2 with TRBJ2-3; TRBD2 matches 8 bases. Trimming cost V 4 bases and J 5 bases; bases outside gene matches: 8. This CDR3 is built from 15 residues. Germline V gene data show CDR1 as LGHNA and CDR2 as YNFKEQ. Here the CDR3 reads CASSRAGGREDTQYF. In DNA form, the CDR3 reads TGTGCCAGCAGCCGCGCGGGGGGTCGGGAAGATACGCAGTATTTT.

The rearrangement joins TRBV25-1 to TRBJ2-3; 7 bases line up with TRBD2. V shed 2 bases, J shed 5 bases, and the junction held 7 bases outside the gene matches. Germline CDR1 is MGHDK and CDR2 is SYGVNS. The CDR3 has 15 residues. CDR3 protein: CASSEMGAGLDTQYF. The CDR3 DNA reads TGTGCCAGCAGTGAAATGGGAGCGGGGTTAGATACGCAGTATTTT.

The V and J genes are TRBV12-3 or TRBV12-4 and TRBJ1-4; possibly TRBD1 for D (6 bases). The CDR3 totals 15 residues. V was clipped by 7 bases and J by 0 bases, with 12 bases between them. CDR3 protein: CASKPGAATNEKLFF. Here the CDR3 DNA reads TGTGCCAGCAAGCCGGGGGCAGCAACTAATGAAAAACTGTTTTTT.

Only a few counts were recorded for this clonotype. CDR3 coding DNA: TGCAGCGTCGCCGAAACTCCCGGGACAGGCTATGGCTACACCTTC. Translating gives CSVAETPGTGYGYTF. The chain carries TRBV29-1 and TRBJ1-2; 8 bases are a match to TRBD1. CDR3 size: 15 residues. Germline CDR1 is SQVTM and CDR2 is ANQGSEA. With V trimmed by 6 bases and J by 4 bases, 13 bases remained unmatched.

Remarks on this clonotype: At one boundary the junction diverges from the germline segment, which might be a read error. This chain connects TRBV12-3 or TRBV12-4 to TRBJ1-1, with D maybe TRBD1 (5 bases). The CDR3 is 14 amino acids. The CDR3 coding sequence is TGTGCCAGTAGTTTAATGGGGCCGAACACTGAAGCTTTCTTT. Protein: CASSLMGPNTEAFF.

The rearrangement joins TRBV13 to TRBJ2-7; the D gene is possibly TRBD1 (6 bases). This CDR3 spans 13 amino acids. The germline V gene has CDR1 PRHDT and CDR2 FYEKMQ (reference sequence). V was clipped by 5 bases and J by 3 bases, with 11 bases between them. In DNA, the CDR3 is TGTGCCAGCAGCGAACAGGGTGTCTACGAGCAGTACTTC. Translated, it gives CASSEQGVYEQYF. The full variable domain, completed using reference TRBV13 and TRBJ2-7, is AAGVIQSPRHLIKEKRETATLKCYPIPRHDTVYWYQQGPGQDPQFLISFYEKMQSDKGSIPDRFSAQQFSDYHSELNMSSLELGDSALYFCASSEQGVYEQYFGPGTRLTVT.

V gene TRBV14 combines with J gene TRBJ1-4; 10 bases line up with TRBD1. The V segment lost 4 bases and the J segment 6 bases; nucleotides outside the gene matches: 8. The germline V gene has CDR1 SGHDN and CDR2 FVKESK. The CDR3 extends over 16 amino acids. The CDR3 nucleotides read TGTGCCAGCAGCCGGACAGGGGGACAGCCTCATGAAAAACTGTTTTTT. As protein: CASSRTGGQPHEKLFF.

This chain joins TRBV12-3 or TRBV12-4 and TRBJ2-7; D possibly matches TRBD1 or TRBD2 (5 bases each). Trimming cost V 5 bases and J 4 bases, with 15 bases left between them. The CDR3 sequence is 14 residues long. The CDR3 nucleotides read TGTGCCAGCAGTCCGGGACCAGGTTTGTACGAGCAGTACTTC. Its translation is CASSPGPGLYEQYF.

This clonotype occurred a few times. The chain couples TRBV2 to TRBJ2-7, with 12 nucleotides matching TRBD2. The J call is in doubt because the DNA end fits TRBJ2-5 better. CDR1 is SNHLY, CDR2 FYNNEI, per germline. CDR3 length: 15 amino acids. Here the CDR3 DNA reads TGTGCCAGCAAAGGACTAGCGGGGCCCTTAGAGACCCAGTACTTC. Amino acids: CASKGLAGPLETQYF.

The chain recombines TRBV5-5 with TRBJ2-6; D is uncertain. CDR3 length equals 16 residues. Trimming removed 0 bases from V and 0 bases from J, with 7 bases in between. CDR1 is SGHKS and CDR2 is YYEKEE in the germline V gene (reference sequence). CDR3 bases: TGTGCCAGCAGCTTGGACAGCCCCTCTGGGGCCAACGTCCTGACTTTC. Its translation is CASSLDSPSGANVLTF.

The rearrangement uses TRBV7-2 and TRBJ2-6, with 10 bases lining up with TRBD2. The CDR3 totals 20 residues. After removal of 1 base from V and 0 bases from J, the junction contained 9 bases not matched to a gene. Per germline, CDR1 SGHTA and CDR2 FQGNSA. CDR3 in DNA: TGTGCCAGCAGCTTAGGGTTGGGGCTAGCGGGGGCCTCTGGGGCCAACGTCCTGACTTTC. As protein: CASSLGLGLAGASGANVLTF.

This clonotype was seen only a few times. V and J are TRBV13 and TRBJ2-3, with D tentatively TRBD1 (6 bases). The V and J ends lost 0 bases and 10 bases respectively, with 8 bases between them. This CDR3 contains 12 residues. Germline lookup yields CDR1 PRHDT and CDR2 FYEKMQ (reference sequence). The CDR3 reads CASSLGGGAQYF. CDR3 DNA sequence: TGTGCCAGCAGCTTAGGTGGGGGCGCGCAGTATTTT.

This clonotype was counted a few times. The V call is TRBV2, the J call TRBJ1-2; 7 nucleotides align to TRBD1. V shed 6 bases, J shed 5 bases, and the junction held 6 bases outside the gene matches. Germline assignment: CDR1 SNHLY and CDR2 FYNNEI. The CDR3 length is 13 residues. The CDR3 region has the DNA TGTGCCAGCAGCGAGGGACAGCTATATGGCTACACCTTC. Amino acid sequence: CASSEGQLYGYTF.

The rearrangement joins TRBV10-3 to TRBJ1-2, with 10 bases fitting TRBD1. Trimming took 8 bases from V and 4 from J; bases not matched to a gene: 4. The length of the CDR3 is 13 residues. Germline lookup yields CDR1 ENHRY and CDR2 SYGVKD. The CDR3 reads CAIGQGEGYGYTF. The CDR3 DNA follows: TGTGCCATCGGACAGGGGGAAGGCTATGGCTACACCTTC.

This clonotype was detected once. CDR3 in amino acids: CASSLRPDSNYGYTF. DNA of the CDR3: TGTGCCAGCAGTTTAAGGCCGGATTCTAACTATGGCTACACCTTC. This chain uses TRBV27 with TRBJ1-2; D is uncertain. The ends were cut back, 2 bases at V and 0 bases at J, with 10 bases in the middle. CDR1 MNHEY and CDR2 SMNVEV come from the germline V gene (reference sequence). CDR3 size: 15 residues.

V and J are TRBV6-2 or TRBV6-3 and TRBJ2-3; TRBD2 matches at 8 bases. The CDR3 runs 16 residues. The V gene end was trimmed by 2 bases and the J gene end by 1 base; junction bases not matched to a gene: 5. Germline CDR1 is MNHEY and CDR2 is SVGEGT. In DNA form, the CDR3 reads TGTGCCAGCAGTTACGCGCGGCGGGGGGGCACAGATACGCAGTATTTT. Its protein is CASSYARRGGTDTQYF.

The rearrangement links TRBV4-2 to TRBJ1-6, with D possibly matching TRBD1 (5 bases). Deletions cut 0 bases from V and 0 bases from J, with 15 bases between. CDR3 size: 19 residues. Germline V CDR1 and CDR2: LGHNA, YNFKEQ. The CDR3, as DNA: TGTGCCAGCAGCCAAGATATCCTTGCAGGGAGCTCCTATAATTCACCCCTCCACTTT. Protein product: CASSQDILAGSSYNSPLHF.

The chain carries TRBV11-2 and TRBJ2-5, with 7 bases aligning to TRBD2. V lost 3 bases and J lost 0; bases outside the gene matches: 7. CDR1 SGHAT and CDR2 FQNNGV come from the germline V gene. The CDR3 totals 16 residues. In DNA form, the CDR3 reads TGTGCCAGCAGCTTCCCCCGGGAGGATCACCAAGAGACCCAGTACTTC. This translates into CASSFPREDHQETQYF. Looking up the rest from reference TRBV11-2 and TRBJ2-5 gives the full variable domain: EAGVAQSPRYKIIEKRQSVAFWCNPISGHATLYWYQQILGQGPKLLIQFQNNGVVDDSQLPKDRFSAERLKGVDSTLKIQPAKLEDSAVYLCASSFPREDHQETQYFGPGTRLLVL.

V and J are TRBV7-9 and TRBJ2-3; 9 bases fit TRBD2. The CDR3 is made up of 16 amino acids. Germline V gives CDR1 SEHNR, CDR2 FQNEAQ (reference sequence). V was clipped by 4 bases and J by 0 bases; unmatched bases: 5. The CDR3 loop reads CASSSRLAESTDTQYF. The CDR3 region has the DNA TGTGCCAGCAGCTCCCGACTAGCGGAGAGCACAGATACGCAGTATTTT.

This chain joins TRBV7-9 and TRBJ2-7; possible D gene TRBD1, 6 bases. The CDR3 is 15 residues long. Germline V lookup: CDR1 SEHNR, CDR2 FQNEAQ (reference sequence). V lost 1 base and J lost 2, with 12 bases in between. CDR3 sequence: CASSLVAGVTYEQYF. CDR3 nucleotide sequence: TGTGCCAGCAGCTTAGTGGCAGGGGTCACCTACGAGCAGTACTTC.

This clonotype was seen many times. The CDR3 here is CASSRSGQGTDTQYF. Written as DNA, the CDR3 is TGTGCCAGCAGCCGATCTGGACAGGGCACAGATACGCAGTATTTT. The genes are TRBV7-2 and TRBJ2-3; 7 bases are a match to TRBD1. Germline CDR1 SGHTA, CDR2 FQGNSA. With V trimmed by 5 bases and J by 1 base, 6 bases remained unmatched. This CDR3 comprises 15 residues.

The V call is TRBV28, the J call TRBJ2-7, with D tentatively TRBD1 (5 bases). Germline V lookup: CDR1 MDHEN, CDR2 SYDVKM. The CDR3 consists of 14 residues. Trimming took off 1 base at V and 2 bases at J, with 9 bases between the two ends. The CDR3 DNA follows: TGTGCCAGCAGTTTATCAGGGTTCGCCTACGAGCAGTACTTC. It translates to CASSLSGFAYEQYF.

CDR3 protein: CASTTGQGYNYGYTF. The CDR3, as DNA: TGTGCCAGTACCACGGGACAGGGTTATAACTATGGCTACACCTTC. This chain uses TRBV19 with TRBJ1-2, with 9 bases identical to TRBD1. The V and J ends lost 7 bases and 1 base, in that order; junction bases with no gene match: 7. The CDR3 consists of 15 residues. Germline CDR1 LNHDA, CDR2 SQIVND (reference sequence).

This clonotype was picked up a small number of times. V gene TRBV28 combines with J gene TRBJ2-7; D not certain. Trimming took off 6 bases at V and 6 bases at J, with 21 bases between the two ends. Per germline, CDR1 MDHEN and CDR2 SYDVKM. The CDR3 sequence is 15 residues long. The CDR3 loop reads CASRISRTLKSEQYF. CDR3 nucleotides: TGTGCCAGCAGAATCAGCAGGACCCTTAAGTCCGAGCAGTACTTC.

The chain joins TRBV11-2 to TRBJ1-2; TRBD1 agrees at 7 bases. The CDR3 consists of 14 residues. Germline trimming cut 5 bases from V and 7 bases from J; bases unmatched to any gene: 10. Germline CDR1 reads SGHAT; CDR2 reads FQNNGV. The CDR3, as DNA: TGTGCCAGCAGCGCCTCCACAGGGGCGGGTGGCTACACCTTC. This translates into CASSASTGAGGYTF.

The V and J genes are TRBV6-5 and TRBJ2-3; perhaps TRBD1 as D (6 bases). Germline V lookup: CDR1 MNHEY, CDR2 SVGAGI. The CDR3 runs to 15 residues. The germline V and J ends were trimmed by 10 bases and 0 bases, with 17 bases remaining between them. This CDR3 is CATTRGIGSTDTQYF. DNA for the CDR3: TGTGCCACCACCAGGGGCATTGGGAGCACAGATACGCAGTATTTT.

The V gene is TRBV10-3, the J gene TRBJ2-7; 13 bases map to TRBD2. The CDR3 has 15 residues. Germline CDR1 reads ENHRY; CDR2 reads SYGVKD. Trimming took 4 bases from V and 5 from J; bases not matched to a gene: 5. The CDR3 here is CAISATSGGRNEQYF. The CDR3 nucleotides are TGTGCCATCAGTGCGACTAGCGGGGGGAGAAACGAGCAGTACTTC.